Presented here are 16 T cell receptor beta chains from one specimen sequenced in a study of regulatory T cells in long-lasting Graves disease. The TCR beta library used iRepertoire HTBI primers with Arm-PCR amplification of CDR3. TCRdb ran MiXCR on the multiplex PCR reads and lists one entry per CDR3 protein. This table has roughly 400,000 distinct CDR3 sequences, roughly 20% appearing once. Time point defined: persistent/refractory GD, antithyroid drugs over 5 years with positive TRAb. PBMC RNA served as the TCR library source. The sample here was peripheral blood mononuclear cells (PBMCs), taken when the disease was refractory, from a patient treated with antithyroid drugs. The receptors stem from a female donor with Graves disease.

This clonotype appeared once. The chain has TRBV12-3 or TRBV12-4 and TRBJ2-1; D gene ambiguous. Trimming cost V 5 bases and J 9 bases, with 8 bases left between them. This CDR3 is built from 11 residues. CDR3 residues: CASSVIGEQFF. CDR3 DNA sequence: TGTGCCAGCAGTGTTATAGGTGAGCAGTTCTTC.

The chain carries TRBV20-1 and TRBJ1-2; 7 positions match TRBD1. The trim removed 5 bases at V and 6 bases at J, leaving 6 bases unmatched. The germline V gene encodes CDR1 DFQATT and CDR2 SNEGSKA (reference sequence). The CDR3 loop spans 12 amino acids. CDR3 in DNA: TGCAGTGCTCCGGAGGGGGCGGATGGCTACACCTTC. Protein product: CSAPEGADGYTF.

The chain joins TRBV7-2 to TRBJ2-1; 11 nucleotides agree with TRBD2. The CDR3 is made up of 15 amino acids. Germline assignment: CDR1 SGHTA and CDR2 FQGNSA. Trimming cost V 4 bases and J 15 bases; bases outside gene matches: 14. CDR3 sequence (DNA): TGTGCCAGCAGCTCAGCCGACGGGACTAGCGGACGAGGGTTCTTC. This encodes CASSSADGTSGRGFF.

At least ten counts were recorded for this clonotype. A single base separates this from a much larger clone, so it may be a read error. The chain links TRBV12-3 or TRBV12-4 to TRBJ1-1, with unresolved D. The CDR3 consists of 12 residues. Trimming took 6 bases from V and 1 from J, leaving 6 bases between them. The DNA of the CDR3 is TGTGCCAGCAGATTCGGGAACACTGAAGCTTTCTTT. Translation gives CASRFGNTEAFF.

The rearrangement links TRBV4-1 to TRBJ2-2; the D call may be TRBD1 or TRBD2 (5 bases each). V was cut by 9 bases and J by 7 bases, with 15 bases left in between. Germline loops: CDR1 MGHRA, CDR2 YSYEKL. CDR3 length: 13 amino acids. The CDR3 region is CASLDGARGELFF. CDR3 in DNA: TGCGCCAGTCTGGACGGGGCACGCGGGGAGCTGTTTTTT.

This clonotype was counted a single time. A much larger clone lies a single base off, so this may be a read error. This sequence joins TRBV11-2 and TRBJ2-5, with 9 bases that match TRBD2. The CDR3 contains 21 residues. V dropped 2 bases and J dropped 1; count of bases not matched to a gene: 20. Germline lookup yields CDR1 SGHAT and CDR2 FQNNGV. The CDR3 DNA is TGTGCCAGCAGCTTATGCCGACTCGGGGCGGGAGGGTTATCTGCCCAAGAGACCCAGTACTTC. It encodes CASSLCRLGAGGLSAQETQYF. Using reference TRBV11-2 and TRBJ2-5 for the parts outside the CDR3, the full variable domain is EAGVAQSPRYKIIEKRQSVAFWCNPISGHATLYWYQQILGQGPKLLIQFQNNGVVDDSQLPKDRFSAERLKGVDSTLKIQPAKLEDSAVYLCASSLCRLGAGGLSAQETQYFGPGTRLLVL.

This clonotype has just a few counts. This chain connects TRBV28 to TRBJ2-1; 13 bases are a match to TRBD2. J was trimmed by 3 bases and V by 3 bases; bases with no gene match: 5. This CDR3 contains 17 residues. Germline assignment: CDR1 MDHEN and CDR2 SYDVKM. The CDR3, as DNA: TGTGCCAGCAGTTTTTATGGACTAGCGGGAGACTACAATGAGCAGTTCTTC. As protein: CASSFYGLAGDYNEQFF.

The sample holds many counts of this clonotype. The chain links TRBV6-9 to TRBJ1-4; no definite D call. From germline, CDR1 is MNHGY and CDR2 SVAAGI. The CDR3 totals 17 residues. V lost 4 bases, J lost 0 bases, and 15 bases lay in between. CDR3 sequence reads: CASSFLTSVATNEKLFF. As DNA, the CDR3 is TGTGCCAGCAGTTTCTTAACCTCCGTGGCAACTAATGAAAAACTGTTTTTT.

J is TRBJ2-1 and V is TRBV6-2 or TRBV6-3, with 13 bases identical to TRBD2. The CDR3 has 15 residues. V shed 7 bases and J 7 bases; nucleotides not matched to a gene: 7. Per germline, CDR1 MNHEY and CDR2 SVGEGT. CDR3: CASTSGLAGPNEQFF. As DNA, the CDR3 is TGTGCCAGCACTTCGGGACTAGCGGGACCGAATGAGCAGTTCTTC.

This clonotype was seen at least ten times. The rearrangement uses TRBV7-9 and TRBJ2-2; 8 bases match TRBD1. After removal of 1 base from V and 6 bases from J, the junction contained 4 bases not matched to a gene. Germline CDR1 and CDR2: SEHNR and FQNEAQ (reference sequence). CDR3 length equals 15 residues. The CDR3 DNA is TGTGCCAGCAGCTTAGGGTGGACAGGGTCCGGGGAGCTGTTTTTT. Protein product: CASSLGWTGSGELFF.

This clonotype was counted many times. The chain couples TRBV2 to TRBJ2-7; possibly TRBD1 or TRBD2 for D (6 bases each). The V end was cut by 1 base, the J end by 4 bases, with 17 bases between. Germline CDR1 and CDR2: SNHLY and FYNNEI. The CDR3 length is 16 residues. This CDR3 reads CASSEGWLGGTYEQYF. CDR3 bases: TGTGCCAGCAGTGAAGGGTGGCTTGGGGGGACATACGAGCAGTACTTC. The whole variable domain, filled in from reference TRBV2 and TRBJ2-7, reads EPEVTQTPSHQVTQMGQEVILRCVPISNHLYFYWYRQILGQKVEFLVSFYNNEISEKSEIFDDQFSVERPDGSNFTLKIRSTKLEDSAMYFCASSEGWLGGTYEQYFGPGTRLTVT.

This clonotype was counted at least ten times. This sequence joins TRBV5-1 and TRBJ2-7, with a weak D call TRBD1 (6 bases). The CDR3 covers 14 residues. Trimming left V 4 bases short and J 1 base short, with 12 bases between. Germline V gene sequence: CDR1 SGHRS, CDR2 YFSETQ. The CDR3 here is CASSVKTGSYEQYF. The CDR3 nucleotides read TGCGCCAGCAGCGTAAAGACAGGATCCTACGAGCAGTACTTC.

This rearrangement joins TRBV7-6 to TRBJ1-1, with TRBD1 matching 7 bases. Germline V lookup: CDR1 SGHVS, CDR2 FNYEAQ. J lost 3 bases, V lost 5 bases, and 9 bases had no gene match. The length of the CDR3 is 15 residues. The CDR3 reads CASSPGGGADTEAFF. The CDR3 coding sequence is TGTGCCAGCAGCCCTGGAGGGGGCGCGGACACTGAAGCTTTCTTT.

This clonotype was picked up many times. The chain is built from TRBV7-9 and TRBJ2-1; D may match TRBD1 or TRBD2 (5 bases each). V shed 1 base and J shed 10 bases, with 20 bases lying between them. The CDR3 covers 16 residues. CDR1 and CDR2 (germline): SEHNR, FQNEAQ (reference sequence). The CDR3 coding sequence is TGTGCCAGCAGCTTAGTGGGGTCTTTTCCGGGACCCGAGCAGTTCTTC. This sequence encodes CASSLVGSFPGPEQFF.

In the case of this clonotype: This may be a read error, as it is one base from a much larger clone. J is TRBJ1-2 and V is TRBV6-1; possibly TRBD1 for D (5 bases). Germline V CDR1 and CDR2: MNHNS, SASEGT. The V and J ends lost 1 base and 3 bases respectively, with 18 bases between them. This CDR3 is 17 amino acids long. The CDR3 sequence is CASSEEVGGTSYYGYTF. The CDR3 region has the DNA TGTGCCAGCAGTGAAGAGGTCGGGGGTACTAGTTACTATGGCTACACCTTC.

This clonotype was recorded many times. This chain connects TRBV10-3 to TRBJ2-7, with TRBD1 identical over 8 bases. V was clipped by 10 bases and J by 6 bases; unmatched bases: 11. This CDR3 comprises 13 residues. From germline, CDR1 is ENHRY and CDR2 SYGVKD. The CDR3 DNA sequence: TGTGCCACCATAGACAGGGGCGAGGTCGAGCAGTACTTC. Its protein product is CATIDRGEVEQYF.